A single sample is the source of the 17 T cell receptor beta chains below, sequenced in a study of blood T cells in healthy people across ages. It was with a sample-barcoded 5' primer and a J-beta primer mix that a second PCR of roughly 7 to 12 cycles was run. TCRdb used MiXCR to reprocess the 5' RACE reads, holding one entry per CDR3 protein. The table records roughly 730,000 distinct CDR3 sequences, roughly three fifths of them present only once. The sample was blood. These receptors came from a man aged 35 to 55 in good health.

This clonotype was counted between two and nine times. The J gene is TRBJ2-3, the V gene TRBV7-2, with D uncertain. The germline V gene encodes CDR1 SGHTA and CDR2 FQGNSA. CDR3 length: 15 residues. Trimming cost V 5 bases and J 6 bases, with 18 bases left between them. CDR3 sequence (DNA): TGTGCCAGCAGCCGTACGGTTGGGCCGTCTGATACGCAGTATTTT. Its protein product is CASSRTVGPSDTQYF.

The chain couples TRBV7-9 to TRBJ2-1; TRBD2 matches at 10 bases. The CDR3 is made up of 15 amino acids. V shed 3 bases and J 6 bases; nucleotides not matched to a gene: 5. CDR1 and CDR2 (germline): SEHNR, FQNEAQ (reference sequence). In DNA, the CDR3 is TGTGCCAGCAGCTTCGTAATAGCGGGAGGCAATGAGCAGTTCTTC. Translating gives CASSFVIAGGNEQFF.

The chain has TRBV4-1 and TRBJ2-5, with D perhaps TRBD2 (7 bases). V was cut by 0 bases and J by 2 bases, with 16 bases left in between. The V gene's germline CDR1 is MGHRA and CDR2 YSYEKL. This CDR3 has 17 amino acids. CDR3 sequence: CASSQDRAGAKQETQYF. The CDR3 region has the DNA TGCGCCAGCAGCCAAGATAGGGCGGGGGCCAAACAAGAGACCCAGTACTTC.

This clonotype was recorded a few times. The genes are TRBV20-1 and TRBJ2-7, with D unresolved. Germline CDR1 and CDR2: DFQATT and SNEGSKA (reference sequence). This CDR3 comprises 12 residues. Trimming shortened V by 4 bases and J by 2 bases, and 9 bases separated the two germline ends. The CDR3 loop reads CSAKSPPYEQYF. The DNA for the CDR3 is TGCAGTGCTAAGTCTCCCCCCTACGAGCAGTACTTC.

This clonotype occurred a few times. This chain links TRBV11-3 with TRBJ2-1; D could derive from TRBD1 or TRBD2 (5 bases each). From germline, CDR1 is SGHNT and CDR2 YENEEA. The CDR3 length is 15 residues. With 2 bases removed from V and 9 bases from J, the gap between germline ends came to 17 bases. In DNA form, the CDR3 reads TGTGCCAGCAGCTTACAGGGACCTAAAGGGAGTGAGCAGTTCTTC. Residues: CASSLQGPKGSEQFF.

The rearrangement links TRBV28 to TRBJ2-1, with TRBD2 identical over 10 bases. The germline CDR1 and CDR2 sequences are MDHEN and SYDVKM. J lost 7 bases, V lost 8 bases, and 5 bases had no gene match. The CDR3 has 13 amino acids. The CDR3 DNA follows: TGTGCCAGCCGGCTAGCGGGAGCTAATGAGCAGTTCTTC. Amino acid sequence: CASRLAGANEQFF.

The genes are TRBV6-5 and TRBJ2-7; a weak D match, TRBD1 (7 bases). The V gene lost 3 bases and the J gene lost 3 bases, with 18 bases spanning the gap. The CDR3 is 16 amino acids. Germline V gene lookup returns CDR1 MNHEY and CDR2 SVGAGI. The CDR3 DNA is TGTGCCAGCAGTTATTTGCGGCAGGGGGGATTCTACGAGCAGTACTTC. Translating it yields CASSYLRQGGFYEQYF.

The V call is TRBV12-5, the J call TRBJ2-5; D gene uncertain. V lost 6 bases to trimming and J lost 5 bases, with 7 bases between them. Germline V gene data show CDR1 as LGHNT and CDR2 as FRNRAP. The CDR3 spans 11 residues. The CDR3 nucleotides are TGTGCTAGTGGGATGCGGGAGACCCAGTACTTC. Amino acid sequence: CASGMRETQYF.

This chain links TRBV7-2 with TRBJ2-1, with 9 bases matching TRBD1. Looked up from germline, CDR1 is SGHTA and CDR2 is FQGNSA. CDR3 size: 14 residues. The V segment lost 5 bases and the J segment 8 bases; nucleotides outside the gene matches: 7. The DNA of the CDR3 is TGTGCCAGCAGCGAAGGGACAGGGTTGGATGAGCAGTTCTTC. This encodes CASSEGTGLDEQFF.

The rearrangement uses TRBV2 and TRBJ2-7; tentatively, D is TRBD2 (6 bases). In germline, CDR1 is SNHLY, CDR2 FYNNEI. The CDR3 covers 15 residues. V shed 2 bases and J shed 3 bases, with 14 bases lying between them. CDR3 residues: CASSETVAEVYEQYF. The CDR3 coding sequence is TGTGCCAGCAGTGAAACTGTAGCGGAGGTCTACGAGCAGTACTTC.

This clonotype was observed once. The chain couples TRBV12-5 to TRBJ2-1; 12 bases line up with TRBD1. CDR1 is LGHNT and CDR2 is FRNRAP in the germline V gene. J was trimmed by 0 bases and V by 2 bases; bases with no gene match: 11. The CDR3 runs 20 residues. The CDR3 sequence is CASGLPTGTGGPYSYNEQFF. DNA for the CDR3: TGTGCTAGTGGTTTGCCTACCGGGACAGGGGGCCCCTACTCCTACAATGAGCAGTTCTTC.

CDR3 DNA sequence: TGCAGTGCTAGAGTACGCAGCTACGAGCAGTACTTC. This codes for CSARVRSYEQYF. V gene TRBV20-1 combines with J gene TRBJ2-7; D ambiguous. The CDR3 is made up of 12 amino acids. CDR1 is DFQATT, CDR2 SNEGSKA, per germline (reference sequence). The V and J ends lost 1 base and 3 bases respectively, with 7 bases between them.

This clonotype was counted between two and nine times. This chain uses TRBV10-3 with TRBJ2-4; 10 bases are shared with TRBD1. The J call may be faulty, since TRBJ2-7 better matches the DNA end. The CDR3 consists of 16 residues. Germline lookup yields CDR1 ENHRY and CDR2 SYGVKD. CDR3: CAISGFGGTGVGEQYF. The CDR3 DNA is TGTGCCATCAGTGGATTTGGTGGGACAGGGGTGGGCGAGCAGTACTTC.

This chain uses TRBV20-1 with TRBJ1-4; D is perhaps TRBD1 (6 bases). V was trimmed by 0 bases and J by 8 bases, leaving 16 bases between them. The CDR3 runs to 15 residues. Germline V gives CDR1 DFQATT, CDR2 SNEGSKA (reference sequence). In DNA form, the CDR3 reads TGCAGTGCTAGAGAAGGGGGGGCAGAAGGAGAAAAACTGTTTTTT. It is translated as CSAREGGAEGEKLFF.

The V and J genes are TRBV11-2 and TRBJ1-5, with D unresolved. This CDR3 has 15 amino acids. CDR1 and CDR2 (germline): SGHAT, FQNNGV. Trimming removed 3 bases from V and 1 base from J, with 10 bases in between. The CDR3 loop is CASSFGTVSNQPQHF. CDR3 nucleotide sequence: TGTGCCAGCAGCTTTGGCACAGTCAGCAATCAGCCCCAGCATTTT.

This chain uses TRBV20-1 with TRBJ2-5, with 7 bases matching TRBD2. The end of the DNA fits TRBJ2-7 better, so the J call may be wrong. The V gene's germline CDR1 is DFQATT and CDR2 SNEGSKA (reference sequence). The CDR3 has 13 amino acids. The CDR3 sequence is CSARDGGVAEQYF. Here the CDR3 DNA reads TGCAGTGCTAGAGATGGGGGGGTTGCCGAGCAGTACTTC.

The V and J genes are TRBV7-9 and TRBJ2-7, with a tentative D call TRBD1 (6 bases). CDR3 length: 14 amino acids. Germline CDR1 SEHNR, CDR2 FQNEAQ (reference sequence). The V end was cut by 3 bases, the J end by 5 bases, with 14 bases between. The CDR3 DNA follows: TGTGCCAGCAGCTTCGACAGGTGGGGCGACGAGCAGTACTTC. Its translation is CASSFDRWGDEQYF.